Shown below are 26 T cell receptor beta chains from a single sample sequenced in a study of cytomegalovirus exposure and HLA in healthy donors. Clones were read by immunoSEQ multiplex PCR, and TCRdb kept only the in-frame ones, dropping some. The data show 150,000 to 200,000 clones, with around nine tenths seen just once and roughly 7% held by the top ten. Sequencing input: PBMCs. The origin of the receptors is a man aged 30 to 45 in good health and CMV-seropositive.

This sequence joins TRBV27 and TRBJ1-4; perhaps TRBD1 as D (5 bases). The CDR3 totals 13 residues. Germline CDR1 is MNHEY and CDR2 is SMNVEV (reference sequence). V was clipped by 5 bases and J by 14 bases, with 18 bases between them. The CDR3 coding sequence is TGTGCCAGCAGTCCGTATGATGGGGGGACTCTGTTTTTT. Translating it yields CASSPYDGGTLFF.

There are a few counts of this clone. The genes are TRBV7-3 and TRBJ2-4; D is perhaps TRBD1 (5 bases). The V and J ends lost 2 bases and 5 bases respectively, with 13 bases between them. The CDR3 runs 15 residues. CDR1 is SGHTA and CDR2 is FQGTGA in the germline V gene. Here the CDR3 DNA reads TGTGCCAGCAGCTTACGGCAGGGAAAACAAAACATTCAGTACTTC. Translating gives CASSLRQGKQNIQYF.

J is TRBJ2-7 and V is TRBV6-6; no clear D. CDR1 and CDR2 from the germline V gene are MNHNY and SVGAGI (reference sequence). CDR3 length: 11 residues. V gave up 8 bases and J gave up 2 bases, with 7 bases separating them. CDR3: CASRFAYEQYF. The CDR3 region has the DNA TGTGCCAGCCGATTTGCCTACGAGCAGTACTTC.

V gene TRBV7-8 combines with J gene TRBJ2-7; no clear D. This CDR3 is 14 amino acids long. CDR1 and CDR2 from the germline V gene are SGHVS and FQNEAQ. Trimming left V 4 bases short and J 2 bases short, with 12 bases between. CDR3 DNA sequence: TGTGCCAGCAGCTACCGGACCGCTACCTACGAGCAGTACTTC. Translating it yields CASSYRTATYEQYF. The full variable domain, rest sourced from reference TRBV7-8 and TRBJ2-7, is GAGVSQSPRYKVAKRGQDVALRCDPISGHVSLFWYQQALGQGPEFLTYFQNEAQLDKSGLPSDRFFAERPEGSVSTLKIQRTQQEDSAVYLCASSYRTATYEQYFGPGTRLTVT.

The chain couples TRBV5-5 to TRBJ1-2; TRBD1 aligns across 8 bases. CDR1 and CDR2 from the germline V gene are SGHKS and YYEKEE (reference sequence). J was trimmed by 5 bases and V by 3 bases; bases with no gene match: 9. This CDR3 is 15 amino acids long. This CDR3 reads CASSSWTGREYGYTF. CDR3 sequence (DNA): TGTGCCAGCAGCTCTTGGACAGGGAGGGAATATGGCTACACCTTC.

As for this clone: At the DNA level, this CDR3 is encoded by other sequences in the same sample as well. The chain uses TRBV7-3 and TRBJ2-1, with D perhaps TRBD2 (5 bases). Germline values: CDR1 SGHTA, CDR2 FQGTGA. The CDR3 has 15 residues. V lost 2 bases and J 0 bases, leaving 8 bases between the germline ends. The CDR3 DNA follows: TGTGCCAGCAGCTTAGAGGGCAGCTCCTACAATGAGCAGTTCTTC. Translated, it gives CASSLEGSSYNEQFF.

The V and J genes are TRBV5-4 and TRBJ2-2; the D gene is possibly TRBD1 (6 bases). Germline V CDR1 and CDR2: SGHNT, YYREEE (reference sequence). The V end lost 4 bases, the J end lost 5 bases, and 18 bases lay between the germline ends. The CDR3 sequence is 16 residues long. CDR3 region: CASSASGTPGTGELFF. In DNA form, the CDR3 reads TGTGCCAGCAGCGCCTCCGGGACACCGGGGACCGGGGAGCTGTTTTTT. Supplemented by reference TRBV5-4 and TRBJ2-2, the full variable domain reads ETGVTQSPTHLIKTRGQQVTLRCSSQSGHNTVSWYQQALGQGPQFIFQYYREEENGRGNFPPRFSGLQFPNYSSELNVNALELDDSALYLCASSASGTPGTGELFFGEGSRLTVL.

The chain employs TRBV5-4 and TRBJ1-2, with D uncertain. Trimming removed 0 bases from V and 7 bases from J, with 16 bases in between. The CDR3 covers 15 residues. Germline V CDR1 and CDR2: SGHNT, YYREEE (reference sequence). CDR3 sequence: CASSLASTSVGGYTF. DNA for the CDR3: TGTGCCAGCAGCTTGGCCTCTACATCAGTGGGTGGCTACACCTTC.

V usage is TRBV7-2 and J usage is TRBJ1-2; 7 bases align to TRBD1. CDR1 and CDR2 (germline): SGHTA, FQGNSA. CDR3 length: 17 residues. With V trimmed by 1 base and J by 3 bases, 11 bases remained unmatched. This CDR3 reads CASSLEGAGAAYYGYTF. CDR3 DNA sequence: TGTGCCAGCAGCTTAGAGGGGGCGGGGGCGGCCTACTATGGCTACACCTTC.

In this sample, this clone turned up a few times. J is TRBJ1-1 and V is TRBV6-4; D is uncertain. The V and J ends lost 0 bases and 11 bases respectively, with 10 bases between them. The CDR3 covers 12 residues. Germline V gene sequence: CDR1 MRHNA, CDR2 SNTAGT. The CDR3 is CASSDSRGYAFF. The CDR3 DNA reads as TGTGCCAGCAGTGACTCGAGAGGGTACGCTTTCTTT.

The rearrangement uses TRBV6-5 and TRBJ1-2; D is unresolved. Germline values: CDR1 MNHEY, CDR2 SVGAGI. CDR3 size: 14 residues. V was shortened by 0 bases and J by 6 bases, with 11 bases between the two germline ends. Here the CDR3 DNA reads TGTGCCAGCAGTTACTCGATTGGATTTGATGGCTACACCTTC. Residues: CASSYSIGFDGYTF.

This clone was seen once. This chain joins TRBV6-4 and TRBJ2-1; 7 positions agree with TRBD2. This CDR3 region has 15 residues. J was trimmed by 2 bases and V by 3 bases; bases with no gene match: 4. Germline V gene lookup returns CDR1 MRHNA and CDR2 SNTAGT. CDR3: CASSEEGLPYNEQFF. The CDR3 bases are TGTGCCAGCAGTGAGGAGGGACTACCCTACAATGAGCAGTTCTTC.

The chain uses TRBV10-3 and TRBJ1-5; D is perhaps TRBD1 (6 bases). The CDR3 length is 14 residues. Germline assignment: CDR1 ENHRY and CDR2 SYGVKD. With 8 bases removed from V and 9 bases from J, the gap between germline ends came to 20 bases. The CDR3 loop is CAIGEDLGQRPQHF. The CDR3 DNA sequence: TGTGCCATCGGGGAGGACCTGGGACAACGGCCCCAGCATTTT.

CDR3 nucleotide sequence: TGTGCCAGTAGTCGTGGCGGCGGGAGGGAAGAGACCCAGTACTTC. The encoded protein is CASSRGGGREETQYF. V gene TRBV19 combines with J gene TRBJ2-5, with TRBD2 matching 9 bases. CDR3 length: 15 amino acids. J lost 3 bases, V lost 5 bases, and 7 bases had no gene match. Germline-derived CDR1 and CDR2 are LNHDA and SQIVND (reference sequence).

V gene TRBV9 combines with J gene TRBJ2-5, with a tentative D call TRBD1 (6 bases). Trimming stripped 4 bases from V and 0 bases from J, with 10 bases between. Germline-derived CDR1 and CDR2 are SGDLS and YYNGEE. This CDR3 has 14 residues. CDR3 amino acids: CASSPGTYQETQYF. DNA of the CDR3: TGTGCCAGCAGCCCCGGGACATACCAAGAGACCCAGTACTTC.

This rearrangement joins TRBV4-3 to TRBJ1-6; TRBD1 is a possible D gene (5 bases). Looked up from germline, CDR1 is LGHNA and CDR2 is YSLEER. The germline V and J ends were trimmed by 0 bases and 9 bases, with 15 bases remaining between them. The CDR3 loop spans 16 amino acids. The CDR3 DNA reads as TGCGCCAGCAGCCAAGATGTCGGGGCCCAGGGTTCACCCCTCCACTTT. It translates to CASSQDVGAQGSPLHF.

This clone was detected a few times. The chain's CDR3 is CASRERGRALSGANVLTF. CDR3 in DNA: TGCGCCAGCAGGGAAAGGGGCAGGGCGCTCTCTGGGGCCAACGTCCTGACTTTC. The chain combines TRBV5-1 with TRBJ2-6, with D perhaps matching TRBD1 (5 bases). In germline, CDR1 is SGHRS, CDR2 YFSETQ. CDR3 length equals 18 residues. The V end lost 5 bases, the J end lost 0 bases, and 18 bases lay between the germline ends.

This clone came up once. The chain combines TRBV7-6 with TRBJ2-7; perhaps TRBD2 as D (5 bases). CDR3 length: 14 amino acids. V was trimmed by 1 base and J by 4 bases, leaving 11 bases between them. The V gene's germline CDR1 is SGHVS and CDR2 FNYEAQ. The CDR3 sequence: CASSLDGIRYEQYF. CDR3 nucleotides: TGTGCCAGCAGCTTAGACGGGATTAGATACGAGCAGTACTTC.

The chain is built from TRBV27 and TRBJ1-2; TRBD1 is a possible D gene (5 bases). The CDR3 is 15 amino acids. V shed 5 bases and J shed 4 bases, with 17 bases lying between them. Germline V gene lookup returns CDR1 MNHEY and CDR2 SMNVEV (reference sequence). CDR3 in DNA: TGTGCCAGCAGTGGCCCTGCCAGGGATCTCTATGGCTACACCTTC. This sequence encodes CASSGPARDLYGYTF.

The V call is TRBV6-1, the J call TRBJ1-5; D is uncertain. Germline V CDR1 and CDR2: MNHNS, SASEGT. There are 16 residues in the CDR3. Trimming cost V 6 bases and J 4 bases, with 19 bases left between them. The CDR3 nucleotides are TGTGCCAGCAGCGAAACGCCAGGAAGCTTGAATCAGCCCCAGCATTTT. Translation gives CASSETPGSLNQPQHF.

The chain's CDR3 is CASSQDLNAGLYEQYF. As DNA, the CDR3 is TGTGCCAGCAGCCAAGATTTAAACGCAGGGTTATACGAGCAGTACTTC. The chain has TRBV14 and TRBJ2-7; perhaps TRBD1 as D (5 bases). Trimming cost V 0 bases and J 4 bases, with 16 bases left between them. Germline V gene data show CDR1 as SGHDN and CDR2 as FVKESK. This CDR3 is 16 amino acids long.

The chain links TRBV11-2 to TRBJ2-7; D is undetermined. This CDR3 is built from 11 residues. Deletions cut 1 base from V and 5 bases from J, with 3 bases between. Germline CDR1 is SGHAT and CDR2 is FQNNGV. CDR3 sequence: CASSLVNEQYF. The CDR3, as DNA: TGTGCCAGCAGCTTAGTTAACGAGCAGTACTTC.

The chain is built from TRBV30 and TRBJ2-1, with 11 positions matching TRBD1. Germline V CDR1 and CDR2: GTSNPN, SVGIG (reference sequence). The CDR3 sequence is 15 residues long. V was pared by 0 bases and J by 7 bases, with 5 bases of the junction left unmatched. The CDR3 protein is CAWSVDRGRLNEQFF. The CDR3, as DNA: TGTGCCTGGAGTGTGGACAGGGGGCGGCTGAATGAGCAGTTCTTC.

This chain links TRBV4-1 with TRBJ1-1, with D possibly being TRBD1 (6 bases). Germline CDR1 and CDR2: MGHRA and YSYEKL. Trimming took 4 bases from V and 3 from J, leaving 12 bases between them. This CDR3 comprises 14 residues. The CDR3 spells CASSPTGVYTEAFF. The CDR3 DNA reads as TGCGCCAGCAGCCCGACAGGAGTTTACACTGAAGCTTTCTTT.

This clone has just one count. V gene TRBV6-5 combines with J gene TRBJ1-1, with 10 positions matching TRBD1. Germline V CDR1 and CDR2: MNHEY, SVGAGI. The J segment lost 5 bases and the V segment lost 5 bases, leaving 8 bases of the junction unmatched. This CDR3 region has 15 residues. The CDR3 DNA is TGTGCCAGCAGTCCGAGACAGGGGGCCGGTACTGAAGCTTTCTTT. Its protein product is CASSPRQGAGTEAFF.

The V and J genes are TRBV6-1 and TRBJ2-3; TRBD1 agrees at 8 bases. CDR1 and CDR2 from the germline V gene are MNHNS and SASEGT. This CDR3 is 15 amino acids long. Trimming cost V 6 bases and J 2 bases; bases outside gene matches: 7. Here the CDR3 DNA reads TGTGCCAGCAGCCCGACAGGGGCGTACACAGATACGCAGTATTTT. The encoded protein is CASSPTGAYTDTQYF.